These 25 T cell receptor beta chains share one sample of origin, sequenced in a study of blood T cell repertoires in COVID-19. Here immunoSEQ multiplex PCR was the method, and the copy in TCRdb shows in-frame clones only, minus some. The sample contains about 39,000 clones, 60% to 85% of which appear only once. Sequencing was performed on peripheral blood. All receptors derive from a man between 70 and 80 years old with acute or convalescent COVID-19.

The V and J genes are TRBV5-5 and TRBJ1-3, with 8 nucleotides matching TRBD1. The germline V gene has CDR1 SGHKS and CDR2 YYEKEE (reference sequence). The CDR3 runs to 15 residues. The trim removed 0 bases at V and 3 bases at J, leaving 2 bases unmatched. The CDR3: CASSLAGQGGNTIYF. The CDR3 DNA is TGTGCCAGCAGCTTGGCCGGACAGGGTGGAAACACCATATATTTT.

The rearrangement links TRBV10-3 to TRBJ1-6; 8 nucleotides align to TRBD1. The CDR3 sequence is 14 residues long. The junction had 7 bases not matched to a gene; V was cut back by 6 bases and J by 9 bases. Per germline, CDR1 ENHRY and CDR2 SYGVKD. Here the CDR3 reads CAISSDRVGSPLHF. Written as DNA, the CDR3 is TGTGCCATCAGCTCGGACAGGGTGGGTTCACCCCTCCACTTT.

CDR3 nucleotide sequence: TGTGCCAGCAGCCCCAGGGGGTTACATCAGCCCCAGCATTTT. It specifies CASSPRGLHQPQHF. The chain employs TRBV28 and TRBJ1-5; 7 bases fit TRBD1. J lost 5 bases, V lost 6 bases, and 7 bases had no gene match. The CDR3 runs to 14 residues. Looked up from germline, CDR1 is MDHEN and CDR2 is SYDVKM.

This chain uses TRBV7-8 with TRBJ1-5; D is uncertain. Germline V gene data show CDR1 as SGHVS and CDR2 as FQNEAQ. The CDR3 totals 14 residues. V lost 6 bases, J lost 5 bases, and 14 bases lay in between. The DNA for the CDR3 is TGTGCCAGCAGACGAGACGCCGGGGATCAGCCCCAGCATTTT. Its protein product is CASRRDAGDQPQHF.

The V gene is TRBV12-2, the J gene TRBJ2-7; the listed D gene, TRBD2, was not tested against the DNA. TRBV12-2 is shown as a pseudogene. CDR3 length: 15 residues. CDR3 sequence reads: CASRSAEAIRYEQYF. The CDR3 DNA is TGTGCAAGTCGCTCCGCCGAGGCGATACGCTACGAGCAGTACTTC.

The chain is built from TRBV9 and TRBJ2-1; D is perhaps TRBD2 (6 bases). This CDR3 comprises 15 residues. Trimming cost V 0 bases and J 5 bases, with 12 bases left between them. Per the germline V gene, CDR1 is SGDLS and CDR2 is YYNGEE. The CDR3, as DNA: TGTGCCAGCAGCGTAGATGGGACTCTCGACAATGAGCAGTTCTTC. This gives the protein CASSVDGTLDNEQFF.

The rearrangement links TRBV28 to TRBJ1-1; TRBD1 matches 8 bases. The V and J ends lost 2 bases and 3 bases, in that order; junction bases with no gene match: 5. Germline CDR1 reads MDHEN; CDR2 reads SYDVKM. The CDR3 length is 15 residues. The CDR3 sequence: CASSLGQGSYTEAFF. CDR3 sequence (DNA): TGTGCCAGCAGTTTAGGACAGGGTTCGTACACTGAAGCTTTCTTT.

The chain has TRBV6-1 and TRBJ2-1, with 8 bases fitting TRBD1. V lost 0 bases, J lost 7 bases, and 2 bases stayed unmatched. The CDR3 has 14 residues. Germline V CDR1 and CDR2: MNHNS, SASEGT. The CDR3 region has the DNA TGTGCCAGCAGTGAAGCGCGGACAGGGAATGAGCAGTTCTTC. Protein product: CASSEARTGNEQFF.

In its sample, this clone was seen a few times. The chain links TRBV19 to TRBJ1-6; 8 nucleotides line up with TRBD1. Germline values: CDR1 LNHDA, CDR2 SQIVND (reference sequence). The CDR3 is 15 amino acids. Trimming cost V 4 bases and J 7 bases; bases outside gene matches: 6. DNA for the CDR3: TGTGCCAGTAGTAACCGACAGGGGACGAATTCACCCCTCCACTTT. Protein: CASSNRQGTNSPLHF.

The chain carries TRBV29-1 and TRBJ2-3; 11 nucleotides match TRBD2. CDR3 length: 14 amino acids. From germline, CDR1 is SQVTM and CDR2 ANQGSEA. The CDR3 is CVALAGGSTDTQYF. CDR3 DNA sequence: TGCGTTGCCTTAGCGGGAGGGAGCACAGATACGCAGTATTTT.

The chain combines TRBV19 with TRBJ2-3, with 7 bases aligning to TRBD1. Germline V gene sequence: CDR1 LNHDA, CDR2 SQIVND (reference sequence). J gave up 5 bases and V 5 bases, and 13 bases lay outside the gene matches. This CDR3 is built from 16 residues. CDR3 coding DNA: TGTGCCAGTAGTCTCCGACAGGGCCCAGGGATAGATACGCAGTATTTT. Its protein product is CASSLRQGPGIDTQYF.

J is TRBJ2-3 and V is TRBV10-1; D gene uncertain. The length of the CDR3 is 12 residues. Germline values: CDR1 WNHNN, CDR2 SYGVQD (reference sequence). Trimming took 7 bases from V and 5 from J, leaving 10 bases between them. CDR3 residues: CASTAPQDTQYF. CDR3 DNA: TGCGCCAGCACCGCCCCACAAGATACGCAGTATTTT.

The chain employs TRBV3-1 (or the pseudogene TRBV3-2) and TRBJ2-7; 9 bases are shared with TRBD2. Per germline, CDR1 LGHDT and CDR2 YNNKEL (reference sequence). This CDR3 is built from 14 residues. V was pared by 4 bases and J by 7 bases, with 8 bases of the junction left unmatched. The CDR3 region has the DNA TGTGCCAGCAGCCTTGCGGGAGGGGGGTTAGAGCAGTACTTC. Translation gives CASSLAGGGLEQYF.

V usage is TRBV7-9 and J usage is TRBJ1-2; D possibly corresponds to TRBD1 (5 bases). Between the trimmed V and J ends, which lost 5 bases and 4 bases, there was a span of 11 bases. Looked up from germline, CDR1 is SEHNR and CDR2 is FQNEAQ (reference sequence). This CDR3 region has 13 residues. CDR3 coding DNA: TGTGCCAGCAGCCCCCGGGGGAGCTATGGCTACACCTTC. Amino acids: CASSPRGSYGYTF.

The chain uses TRBV11-2 and TRBJ1-2; a possible D gene is TRBD1 (6 bases). V was clipped by 5 bases and J by 7 bases, with 20 bases between them. Looked up from germline, CDR1 is SGHAT and CDR2 is FQNNGV. The CDR3 has 15 amino acids. The chain's CDR3 is CASSVDRWGRSGYTF. CDR3 sequence (DNA): TGTGCCAGCAGCGTCGACAGGTGGGGGCGGAGTGGCTACACCTTC.

This sequence joins TRBV28 and TRBJ1-5; D gene ambiguous. In germline, CDR1 is MDHEN, CDR2 SYDVKM. The CDR3 sequence is 14 residues long. V lost 5 bases and J lost 1, with 9 bases in between. This chain's CDR3 is CASSLSNSNQPQHF. CDR3 DNA: TGTGCCAGCAGTCTTTCTAACAGCAATCAGCCCCAGCATTTT. The whole variable domain, remainder taken from reference TRBV28 and TRBJ1-5, is DVKVTQSSRYLVKRTGEKVFLECVQDMDHENMFWYRQDPGLGLRLIYFSYDVKMKEKGDIPEGYSVSREKKERFSLILESASTNQTSMYLCASSLSNSNQPQHFGDGTRLSIL.

Only one count was recorded for this clone. The CDR3, as DNA: TGTGCCAGCAGGGGGGGAGGATCACCCCTCCACTTT. It codes for CASRGGGSPLHF. This chain joins TRBV27 and TRBJ1-6; perhaps TRBD1 as D (5 bases). V shed 6 bases and J shed 10 bases, with 10 bases lying between them. This CDR3 spans 12 amino acids. The germline CDR1 and CDR2 sequences are MNHEY and SMNVEV (reference sequence).

The count of this clone is one. V gene TRBV5-1 combines with J gene TRBJ2-3, with D maybe TRBD1 (6 bases). The germline CDR1 and CDR2 sequences are SGHRS and YFSETQ. This CDR3 contains 14 residues. V was cut by 0 bases and J by 6 bases, with 11 bases left in between. Written as DNA, the CDR3 is TGCGCCAGCAGCTTGGGGATTCAGGGGGATACGCAGTATTTT. Its protein is CASSLGIQGDTQYF.

This rearrangement joins TRBV3-1 (or the pseudogene TRBV3-2) to TRBJ1-2; no clear D gene. Germline-derived CDR1 and CDR2 are LGHDT and YNNKEL (reference sequence). This CDR3 contains 13 residues. V was trimmed by 8 bases and J by 5 bases, leaving 15 bases between them. DNA of the CDR3: TGTGCCAGCTCCCCCGCCTCAACTTATGGCTACACCTTC. Encoded protein: CASSPASTYGYTF.

With respect to this clone: One end of the junction fails to match germline, which may point to a read error. V gene TRBV20-1 combines with J gene TRBJ2-5, with unresolved D. Germline lookup yields CDR1 DFQATT and CDR2 SNEGSKA (reference sequence). This CDR3 comprises 16 residues. CDR3 sequence: CSPSGMGPTYQETQYF. CDR3 nucleotides: TGCAGTCCTAGTGGGATGGGCCCTACGTACCAAGAGACCCAGTACTTC.

In this sample, this clone turned up a few times. This chain links TRBV10-2 with TRBJ1-6; no clear D. Trimming took off 5 bases at V and 5 bases at J, with 13 bases between the two ends. This CDR3 contains 15 residues. Germline V gives CDR1 WSHSY, CDR2 SAAADI. The CDR3 bases are TGCGCCAGCAGTCAACTCCCAGGCGATAATTCACCCCTCCACTTT. Protein: CASSQLPGDNSPLHF.

The gene calls are TRBV21-1 and TRBJ2-4; the table's D gene call, TRBD1, was not cross checked with the DNA. TRBV21-1 counts as a pseudogene. The CDR3 is made up of 15 amino acids. CDR3 DNA sequence: TGTGCCAGCAGCAAAGCCCTGAGACAGCAAAACATTCAGTACTTC. Residues: CASSKALRQQNIQYF.

This clone was seen more than once but under ten times. This chain joins TRBV28 and TRBJ1-4, with D possibly being TRBD1 (5 bases). The CDR3 spans 13 residues. Germline values: CDR1 MDHEN, CDR2 SYDVKM. Trimming removed 2 bases at V and 8 bases at J, with 9 bases between. The CDR3 region is CASSLTWGEKLFF. CDR3 nucleotides: TGTGCCAGCAGTTTAACCTGGGGCGAAAAACTGTTTTTT.

The chain joins TRBV5-4 to TRBJ1-1; unclear D gene. Deletions cut 2 bases from V and 1 base from J, with 6 bases between. The germline V gene has CDR1 SGHNT and CDR2 YYREEE (reference sequence). The CDR3 has 13 residues. The CDR3 spells CASSLGENTEAFF. CDR3 nucleotides: TGTGCCAGCAGCTTAGGAGAGAACACTGAAGCTTTCTTT.

The chain couples TRBV3-1 (or the pseudogene TRBV3-2) to TRBJ2-1, with 11 nucleotides matching TRBD1. Looked up from germline, CDR1 is LGHDT and CDR2 is YNNKEL (reference sequence). J lost 8 bases, V lost 0 bases, and 6 bases had no gene match. This CDR3 has 16 residues. CDR3 sequence reads: CASSQDPWTGGHEQFF. CDR3 coding DNA: TGTGCCAGCAGCCAAGATCCGTGGACAGGGGGCCATGAGCAGTTCTTC.